A selection of T cell receptor beta chains follows, all from one sample in a study of tumor-infiltrating lymphocytes in oesophageal squamous cell carcinoma. TCRdb independently ran MiXCR on the PCR reads; one entry per CDR3 protein. The data contain some 10,000 distinct CDR3 sequences, roughly 60% of them seen just once; the ten biggest clones take up about 25%. The material sequenced was esophageal tumor tissue. The receptors come from a female donor with esophageal squamous cell carcinoma. CDR3s include the opening cysteine and the closing phenylalanine or tryptophan. The order of the fields is J gene, clone size, D gene, V gene, CDR3 DNA, CDR3 protein. The D gene is left open where the match is weak. Rows give clone size only sometimes, using once, few, many, or a class for an expanded clone.

j_call: TRBJ2-3; clone_size: -; d_call: -; v_call: TRBV7-2; cdr3_nt: TGTGCCAGCAGCTTATCGGTGGGAGTCACAGATACGCAGTATTTT; cdr3_aa: CASSLSVGVTDTQYF
j_call: TRBJ2-3; clone_size: -; d_call: -; v_call: TRBV5-3; cdr3_nt: TGTGCCAGAAGCTTGGCCCCACGGACTGATGACAGGACAGATACGCAGTATTTT; cdr3_aa: CARSLAPRTDDRTDTQYF
j_call: TRBJ2-5; clone_size: once; d_call: -; v_call: TRBV7-9; cdr3_nt: TGTGCCTGTGGGCTCCAAGAGACCCAGTACTTC; cdr3_aa: CACGLQETQYF
j_call: TRBJ2-3; clone_size: -; d_call: -; v_call: TRBV11-2; cdr3_nt: TGTGCCAGCAGCCGGACGGCAACAGATACGCAGTATTTT; cdr3_aa: CASSRTATDTQYF
j_call: TRBJ2-1; clone_size: -; d_call: -; v_call: TRBV7-2; cdr3_nt: TGTGCCAGCAGCTTTCGGTCGGATTCACCCCTCCACTTC; cdr3_aa: CASSFRSDSPLHF
j_call: TRBJ2-1; clone_size: few; d_call: -; v_call: TRBV7-3; cdr3_nt: TGTGCCAGCAGCTTATCAGGACACTCTGGGAATGAGCAGTTCTTC; cdr3_aa: CASSLSGHSGNEQFF
j_call: TRBJ2-3; clone_size: few; d_call: -; v_call: TRBV5-1; cdr3_nt: TGCGCCAGCAGCTTGACAGACAGCACAGATACGCAGTATTTT; cdr3_aa: CASSLTDSTDTQYF
j_call: TRBJ2-1; clone_size: -; d_call: TRBD2; v_call: TRBV6-1; cdr3_nt: TGTGCCAGCACCCAGGGACTAGCGGGGTACAATGAGCAGTTCTTC; cdr3_aa: CASTQGLAGYNEQFF
j_call: TRBJ2-5; clone_size: -; d_call: TRBD2; v_call: TRBV7-9; cdr3_nt: TGTGCCAGCAGCCCTAGCCCTAGCGGGAGGGCCATCAATGAGCAGTACTTC; cdr3_aa: CASSPSPSGRAINEQYF
j_call: TRBJ2-5; clone_size: -; d_call: -; v_call: TRBV6-6; cdr3_nt: TGTGCCAGCAGTTACTCCGGGCAGAAAGAGACCCAGTACTTC; cdr3_aa: CASSYSGQKETQYF
j_call: TRBJ2-5; clone_size: -; d_call: -; v_call: TRBV7-6; cdr3_nt: TGTGCTAGCAGCTTCGCTGAGGGAGACAAGCAGTACTTC; cdr3_aa: CASSFAEGDKQYF
j_call: TRBJ2-7; clone_size: -; d_call: -; v_call: TRBV28; cdr3_nt: TGTGCCAGCAACGGGGGTTCCCTGTCAGGGAGTTCCTACGAGCAGTACTTC; cdr3_aa: CASNGGSLSGSSYEQYF
j_call: TRBJ1-2; clone_size: -; d_call: -; v_call: TRBV6-1; cdr3_nt: TGTGCCAGCAGTGACAACCCCTTTGTTGGCTACACCTTC; cdr3_aa: CASSDNPFVGYTF
j_call: TRBJ2-7; clone_size: -; d_call: -; v_call: TRBV6-8; cdr3_nt: TGTGCCAGCACCCCGGGACATACCTACGAGCAGTACTTC; cdr3_aa: CASTPGHTYEQYF
j_call: TRBJ2-1; clone_size: many; d_call: TRBD2; v_call: TRBV7-9; cdr3_nt: TGTGCCAGCAGCTTAAGAGACGGGACTAGCGGGAATGTTGAGCAGTTCTTC; cdr3_aa: CASSLRDGTSGNVEQFF
j_call: TRBJ2-5; clone_size: -; d_call: -; v_call: TRBV7-9; cdr3_nt: TGTGCCAGCAGCTTAGCTGGGGCGGGGGAGACCCAGTACTTC; cdr3_aa: CASSLAGAGETQYF
j_call: TRBJ2-5; clone_size: -; d_call: TRBD2; v_call: TRBV12-3/TRBV12-4; cdr3_nt: TGTGCCAGCAGGGCCTCTGCGGGAGCAGAGACCCAGTACTTC; cdr3_aa: CASRASAGAETQYF
j_call: TRBJ2-7; clone_size: few; d_call: TRBD2; v_call: TRBV6-1; cdr3_nt: TGTGCCAGCAGTGAAGAGACTAGCGGGAGTTACGAGCAGTACTTC; cdr3_aa: CASSEETSGSYEQYF
j_call: TRBJ1-6; clone_size: -; d_call: TRBD1; v_call: TRBV10-3; cdr3_nt: TGTGCCACGCGGGACAGGGGATCTTCACCCCTCCCCTTT; cdr3_aa: CATRDRGSSPLPF
j_call: TRBJ1-5; clone_size: many; d_call: -; v_call: TRBV2; cdr3_nt: TGTGCCAGCAGTGCCTCGCACTCGGGTCAGCCCCAGCATTTT; cdr3_aa: CASSASHSGQPQHF
j_call: TRBJ2-1; clone_size: large; d_call: TRBD1; v_call: TRBV7-9; cdr3_nt: TGTGCCAGCAGCCCGCAGGGGGCTAATATTGATTATGAGCAGTTCTTC; cdr3_aa: CASSPQGANIDYEQFF
j_call: TRBJ2-7; clone_size: -; d_call: -; v_call: TRBV7-2; cdr3_nt: TGTGCCAGCAGCTCGGACAGTTCCTACGAGCAGTACTTC; cdr3_aa: CASSSDSSYEQYF
j_call: TRBJ2-2; clone_size: -; d_call: -; v_call: TRBV12-3/TRBV12-4; cdr3_nt: TGTGCCAGCAGTTTTGGGCAGGGCAACACCGGGGAGCTGTTTTTT; cdr3_aa: CASSFGQGNTGELFF
j_call: TRBJ2-6; clone_size: -; d_call: -; v_call: TRBV12-3/TRBV12-4; cdr3_nt: TGTGCCAGCAGTTTAGTTGGGGCCAACGTCCTGACTTTC; cdr3_aa: CASSLVGANVLTF
j_call: TRBJ2-1; clone_size: -; d_call: TRBD1; v_call: TRBV7-3; cdr3_nt: TGTGCCAGCAGACAACAGGGGTACAATGAGCAGTTCTTC; cdr3_aa: CASRQQGYNEQFF
j_call: TRBJ2-3; clone_size: -; d_call: -; v_call: TRBV12-3/TRBV12-4; cdr3_nt: TGTGCCAGCAGTTTGGACCCGGATACGCAGTATTTT; cdr3_aa: CASSLDPDTQYF
j_call: TRBJ1-2; clone_size: -; d_call: -; v_call: TRBV12-3/TRBV12-4; cdr3_nt: TGTGCCAGCAGTAGTACAGGGTTCCCTTATGGCTACACCTTC; cdr3_aa: CASSSTGFPYGYTF
j_call: TRBJ2-5; clone_size: -; d_call: -; v_call: TRBV12-3/TRBV12-4; cdr3_nt: TGTGCCAGCAGTTTAGTGGTAGCCTCCGAGACCCAGTGCTTC; cdr3_aa: CASSLVVASETQCF
j_call: TRBJ2-1; clone_size: -; d_call: -; v_call: TRBV7-2; cdr3_nt: TGTGCCAGCAGCTTAAGGGGGGGGGAGCGGTGGAATGAGCAGTTCTTC; cdr3_aa: CASSLRGGERWNEQFF
j_call: TRBJ2-5; clone_size: -; d_call: -; v_call: TRBV2; cdr3_nt: TGTGCCAGCAGTAGTCGGGAGAGGAGAGAGACCCAGTACTTC; cdr3_aa: CASSSRERRETQYF
j_call: TRBJ2-5; clone_size: -; d_call: TRBD1; v_call: TRBV7-3; cdr3_nt: TGTGCCAGCAGCCGAGGACAGGGAAAGACCCAGTACTTC; cdr3_aa: CASSRGQGKTQYF
j_call: TRBJ2-1; clone_size: -; d_call: -; v_call: TRBV6-1; cdr3_nt: TGTGCCAGCTGCCGCTTTGGGAATGAGCAGTTCTTC; cdr3_aa: CASCRFGNEQFF
j_call: TRBJ2-7; clone_size: -; d_call: TRBD2; v_call: TRBV7-2; cdr3_nt: TGTGCCAGCAGCTTTAGCGGGACCCGGAACGAGCAGTACTTC; cdr3_aa: CASSFSGTRNEQYF
j_call: TRBJ2-6; clone_size: -; d_call: -; v_call: TRBV6-1; cdr3_nt: TGTGCCAGCAGTTACAGTTCGGGGGTCGGCTCTGGGGCCAACGTCCTGACTTTC; cdr3_aa: CASSYSSGVGSGANVLTF
j_call: TRBJ2-7; clone_size: few; d_call: -; v_call: TRBV7-9; cdr3_nt: TGTGCCAGCAGCTTATTATCCCTAGGTTCAGGGGACGAGCAGTACTTC; cdr3_aa: CASSLLSLGSGDEQYF
j_call: TRBJ1-5; clone_size: -; d_call: TRBD1; v_call: TRBV5-6; cdr3_nt: TGTGCCAGCAGCTTGACCGAACAGGGGAGTAATCAGCCCCAGCATTTT; cdr3_aa: CASSLTEQGSNQPQHF
j_call: TRBJ1-1; clone_size: -; d_call: -; v_call: TRBV11-2; cdr3_nt: TGTGCCAGCTTGGGGGGGTGGCACACTGAAGCTTTCTTT; cdr3_aa: CASLGGWHTEAFF
j_call: TRBJ2-6; clone_size: -; d_call: -; v_call: TRBV28; cdr3_nt: TGTGCCAGCAGTTTAGGAAGCTCTGGGGCCAACGTCCTGACTTTC; cdr3_aa: CASSLGSSGANVLTF
j_call: TRBJ2-1; clone_size: -; d_call: -; v_call: TRBV7-6; cdr3_nt: TGTGCCAGCAGCCAGGGGGGGGATGAGCAGTTCTTC; cdr3_aa: CASSQGGDEQFF
j_call: TRBJ2-7; clone_size: -; d_call: TRBD2; v_call: TRBV27; cdr3_nt: TGTGCCAGCAGTTTGACTAGCGGCAGGATCTCCTACGAGCAGTACTTC; cdr3_aa: CASSLTSGRISYEQYF
j_call: TRBJ2-1; clone_size: few; d_call: -; v_call: TRBV12-3/TRBV12-4; cdr3_nt: TGTGCCAGCAGCCCAGGGGGGTGGAGCAATGAGCAGTTCTTC; cdr3_aa: CASSPGGWSNEQFF
j_call: TRBJ2-5; clone_size: -; d_call: TRBD2; v_call: TRBV7-3; cdr3_nt: TGTGCCAGCAGCCCCTTGGGAGGGCGAGAGACCCAGTACTTC; cdr3_aa: CASSPLGGRETQYF
j_call: TRBJ2-3; clone_size: few; d_call: TRBD2; v_call: TRBV12-3/TRBV12-4; cdr3_nt: TGTGCCAGCAGAAAAAAGCGGGAGTGGTTGGATACGCAGTATTTT; cdr3_aa: CASRKKREWLDTQYF
j_call: TRBJ2-3; clone_size: -; d_call: -; v_call: TRBV6-2/TRBV6-3; cdr3_nt: TGTGCCAGCAGTGAAAACATAGCCGGGGAGCTGTATTTT; cdr3_aa: CASSENIAGELYF
j_call: TRBJ1-5; clone_size: -; d_call: -; v_call: TRBV6-6; cdr3_nt: TGTGCCAGCAGTTACTCTCAGGGAGGCAATCAGCCCCAGCATTTT; cdr3_aa: CASSYSQGGNQPQHF
j_call: TRBJ2-3; clone_size: -; d_call: -; v_call: TRBV12-3/TRBV12-4; cdr3_nt: TGTGCCAGCAGTTCCGGGACATTAAGCACAGATACGCAGTATTTT; cdr3_aa: CASSSGTLSTDTQYF
j_call: TRBJ2-1; clone_size: -; d_call: TRBD1; v_call: TRBV28; cdr3_nt: TGTGCCAGCAGTTTCCGTGACAGGGTTGCCTACAATGAGCAGTTCTTC; cdr3_aa: CASSFRDRVAYNEQFF
j_call: TRBJ2-7; clone_size: -; d_call: -; v_call: TRBV12-3/TRBV12-4; cdr3_nt: TGTGCCAGCAGACTAGAGAACTCCTACGAGCAGTACTTC; cdr3_aa: CASRLENSYEQYF
j_call: TRBJ2-3; clone_size: many; d_call: TRBD1; v_call: TRBV5-4; cdr3_nt: TGTGCCAGCAGCTTGGGGACAGGGGGGCCCACAGATACGCAGTATTTT; cdr3_aa: CASSLGTGGPTDTQYF
j_call: TRBJ2-5; clone_size: once; d_call: TRBD1; v_call: TRBV6-1; cdr3_nt: TGTGCCAGCAAATTTGAGACAGGGCTCAGACGGGAGACCCAGTACTTC; cdr3_aa: CASKFETGLRRETQYF
j_call: TRBJ1-1; clone_size: -; d_call: -; v_call: TRBV7-6; cdr3_nt: TGTGCCAGCAGCTTAGAGACTGAAGCTTTCTTT; cdr3_aa: CASSLETEAFF
j_call: TRBJ2-7; clone_size: once; d_call: TRBD1; v_call: TRBV5-3; cdr3_nt: TGTGCCAGCAGTCCGACAGGGTTCTCCTACAATGAGCAGTACTTC; cdr3_aa: CASSPTGFSYNEQYF
j_call: TRBJ2-5; clone_size: -; d_call: TRBD2; v_call: TRBV11-1; cdr3_nt: TGTGCCAGCAGTCAGTCTGGGACTAGGGAGACCCAGTACTTC; cdr3_aa: CASSQSGTRETQYF
j_call: TRBJ2-7; clone_size: large; d_call: -; v_call: TRBV6-6; cdr3_nt: TGTGCCAGCAGTTACGGAGCGGGCCGTCCCTACGAGCAGTACTTC; cdr3_aa: CASSYGAGRPYEQYF
j_call: TRBJ2-1; clone_size: once; d_call: TRBD2; v_call: TRBV7-6; cdr3_nt: TGTGCTAGCAGTCCGATCGGACTAGCGCCTAACAATGAGCAGTTCTTC; cdr3_aa: CASSPIGLAPNNEQFF
j_call: TRBJ2-1; clone_size: few; d_call: -; v_call: TRBV7-3; cdr3_nt: TGTGCCAGCAGCTTACTCCCACAAACCAATGAGCAGTTCTTC; cdr3_aa: CASSLLPQTNEQFF
j_call: TRBJ2-1; clone_size: -; d_call: TRBD1; v_call: TRBV7-4; cdr3_nt: TGTGCCAGCAGCTTAAACCTTCGGACAGGGAAGGATGAGCAGTTCTTC; cdr3_aa: CASSLNLRTGKDEQFF
j_call: TRBJ2-3; clone_size: -; d_call: -; v_call: TRBV7-6; cdr3_nt: TGTGCCAGCAGCTTAGTGGGGGGAGATACGCAGTATTTT; cdr3_aa: CASSLVGGDTQYF
j_call: TRBJ2-5; clone_size: once; d_call: TRBD2; v_call: TRBV7-8; cdr3_nt: TGTGCCAGCAGCTTAGGTTGGGGACTAGCGGGAGGCCAAGAGACCCAGTACTTC; cdr3_aa: CASSLGWGLAGGQETQYF
j_call: TRBJ1-2; clone_size: once; d_call: -; v_call: TRBV7-2; cdr3_nt: TGTGCCAGCAGCTTAGAGAGGAGAAACTATGGCTACACCTTC; cdr3_aa: CASSLERRNYGYTF